Each of the 3 T cell receptor beta chains below was sequenced from the same sample in a study of T cells in tuberculosis. Using immunoSEQ multiplex PCR, the repertoire was profiled, and TCRdb retains in-frame clones only, with some absent. The sample consists of some 40,000 clones, nearly 97% of them appearing once. The sample was PBMCs. These receptors came from a donor between 10 and 35 years old with latent tuberculosis or without tuberculosis infection.

The CDR3 loop reads CASSTGSSGNSPLHF. The CDR3 DNA follows: TGTGCCAGCAGCACCGGGTCTAGCGGAAATTCACCCCTCCACTTT. The rearrangement links TRBV7-3 to TRBJ1-6; D unresolved. CDR3 length: 15 amino acids. Trimming took 5 bases from V and 7 from J, leaving 15 bases between them. The germline gives CDR1 SGHTA, CDR2 FQGTGA.

The V gene is TRBV6-5, the J gene TRBJ1-2; no clear D gene. CDR3 length equals 14 residues. Trimming pared 6 bases from V and 5 bases from J, leaving 16 bases between. The germline gives CDR1 MNHEY, CDR2 SVGAGI. The CDR3 nucleotides are TGTGCCAGCAGGGCCGCGGGATGGGATTATGGCTACACCTTC. Amino acids: CASRAAGWDYGYTF.

V is TRBV19 and J is TRBJ1-1, with TRBD1 matching 10 bases. Germline V gene lookup returns CDR1 LNHDA and CDR2 SQIVND (reference sequence). Trimming at V came to 5 bases and at J to 4 bases, leaving 4 bases not matched to a gene. There are 14 residues in the CDR3. This CDR3 is CASSATGGGTEAFF. CDR3 coding DNA: TGTGCCAGTAGTGCGACAGGGGGCGGCACTGAAGCTTTCTTT.